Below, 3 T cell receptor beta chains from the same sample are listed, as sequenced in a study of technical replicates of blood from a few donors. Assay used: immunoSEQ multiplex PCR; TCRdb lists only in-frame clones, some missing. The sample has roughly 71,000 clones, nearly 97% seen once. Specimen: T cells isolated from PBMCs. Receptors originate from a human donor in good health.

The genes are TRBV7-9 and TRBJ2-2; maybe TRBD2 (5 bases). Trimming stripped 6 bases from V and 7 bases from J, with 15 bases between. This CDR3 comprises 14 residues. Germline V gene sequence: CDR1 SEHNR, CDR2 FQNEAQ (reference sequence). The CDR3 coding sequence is TGTGCCAGCAGTCTAGCCCCAGACGACGGGGAGCTGTTTTTT. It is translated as CASSLAPDDGELFF.

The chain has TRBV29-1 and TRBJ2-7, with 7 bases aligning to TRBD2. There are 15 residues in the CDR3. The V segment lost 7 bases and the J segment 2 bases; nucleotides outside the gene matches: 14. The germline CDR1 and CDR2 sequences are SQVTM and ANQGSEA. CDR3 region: CSAWLAGDSPYEQYF. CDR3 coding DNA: TGCAGCGCGTGGTTGGCGGGAGATTCCCCCTACGAGCAGTACTTC.

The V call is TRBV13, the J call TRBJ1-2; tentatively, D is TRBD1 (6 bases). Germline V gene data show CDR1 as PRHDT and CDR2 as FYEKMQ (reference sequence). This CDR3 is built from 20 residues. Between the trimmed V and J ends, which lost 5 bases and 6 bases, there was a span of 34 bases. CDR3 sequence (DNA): TGTGCCAGCAGCCCGACCTTCCCCGTCACCAGACAGGCTCCTCGGGATGGCTACACCTTC. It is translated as CASSPTFPVTRQAPRDGYTF.